This T cell receptor (beta chain) was obtained from a study of T-cell reconstitution after alpha-beta-depleted transplantation in children. It was with unique molecular identifiers that the TCRbeta library was prepared. In TCRdb, the PCR reads were re-called with MiXCR into one record per CDR3 protein. The data contain 140,000 to 150,000 distinct CDR3 sequences, about 9% of them singletons. This clonotype has a handful of counts. The germline gives CDR1 MDHEN, CDR2 SYDVKM. The CDR3 is made up of 13 amino acids. Trimming cost V 9 bases and J 3 bases; bases outside gene matches: 5. Sequencing used PBMCs, mostly from graft donor cells, obtained 180 days after TCRalphabeta/CD19-depleted stem cell transplant. The sequence derives from a female patient aged 2-10 years who had a stem cell transplant for congenital amegakaryocytic thrombocytopenia, so the T cells may come from the graft donor. The chain joins TRBV28 to TRBJ2-7, with 10 positions matching TRBD1. The CDR3: CASRGQGLYEQYF. The CDR3 DNA reads as TGTGCCAGTAGGGGACAGGGGCTCTACGAGCAGTACTTC.